These 30 T cell receptor beta chains came from one sample sequenced in a study of T cells in Graves' hyperthyroidism and ophthalmopathy. Amplification of TCR beta CDR3 regions was performed using RNA transcripts as template. The HTBI primer set was used in a first-round RT-PCR of the TCR CDR3. TCRdb re-analysed the multiplex PCR reads in MiXCR, keeping a single row per CDR3 protein. The profile shows fewer than 800,000 distinct CDR3 sequences, about a sixth of them singletons. Sequencing was carried out using blood. These receptors came from a man aged 18 to 35 with Graves' hyperthyroidism.

This clonotype was detected once. J is TRBJ1-5 and V is TRBV4-1; D is unclear. This CDR3 is 14 amino acids long. Trimming left V 0 bases short and J 7 bases short, with 10 bases between. Germline loops: CDR1 MGHRA, CDR2 YSYEKL. As DNA, the CDR3 is TGCGCCAGCAGCCAAGACAAAGGTTCCCAGCCCCAGCATTTT. It is translated as CASSQDKGSQPQHF.

At least ten counts were recorded for this clonotype. V usage is TRBV27 and J usage is TRBJ2-3; 7 nucleotides agree with TRBD2. Germline trimming cut 2 bases from V and 5 bases from J; bases unmatched to any gene: 10. CDR3 length: 16 amino acids. Germline V lookup: CDR1 MNHEY, CDR2 SMNVEV (reference sequence). CDR3: CASSLRREGPKDTQYF. The CDR3 DNA follows: TGTGCCAGCAGTTTAAGGAGGGAGGGCCCGAAAGATACGCAGTATTTT.

The V call is TRBV6-2 or TRBV6-3, the J call TRBJ2-3; 8 bases match TRBD1. This CDR3 spans 17 amino acids. Germline loops: CDR1 MNHEY, CDR2 SVGEGT. V lost 7 bases and J lost 4; bases outside the gene matches: 16. Here the CDR3 reads CASTEFQGARRADTQYF. In DNA form, the CDR3 reads TGTGCCAGCACCGAATTCCAGGGGGCGCGGAGGGCAGATACGCAGTATTTT.

This clonotype appeared a few times. The gene calls are TRBV18 and TRBJ2-3; TRBD1 is a possible D gene (5 bases). The ends were cut back, 4 bases at V and 1 base at J, with 18 bases in the middle. This CDR3 comprises 17 residues. Germline V gene sequence: CDR1 KGHSH, CDR2 LQKENI. The CDR3 spells CASSRPEGVGGTDTQYF. The CDR3 DNA sequence: TGTGCCAGCTCACGACCCGAAGGAGTAGGGGGCACAGATACGCAGTATTTT. The variable domain in full, completed from reference TRBV18 and TRBJ2-3, reads NAGVMQNPRHLVRRRGQEARLRCSPMKGHSHVYWYRQLPEEGLKFMVYLQKENIIDESGMPKERFSAEFPKEGPSILRIQQVVRGDSAAYFCASSRPEGVGGTDTQYFGPGTRLTVL.

This clonotype was counted ten times or more. V gene TRBV27 combines with J gene TRBJ1-1, with a tentative D call TRBD1 (5 bases). The CDR3 consists of 12 residues. Germline assignment: CDR1 MNHEY and CDR2 SMNVEV (reference sequence). V was shortened by 5 bases and J by 6 bases, with 10 bases between the two germline ends. CDR3 in DNA: TGTGCCAGCAGTGCGGGGGTTTCTGAAGCTTTCTTT. Protein: CASSAGVSEAFF.

The CDR3 spells CSVAVEEDSNQPQHF. The CDR3 region has the DNA TGCAGCGTTGCGGTCGAGGAAGATAGCAATCAGCCCCAGCATTTT. The gene calls are TRBV29-1 and TRBJ1-5; D is unresolved. Per germline, CDR1 SQVTM and CDR2 ANQGSEA. The ends were cut back, 4 bases at V and 0 bases at J, with 13 bases in the middle. The CDR3 runs to 15 residues. The whole variable domain, filled in from reference TRBV29-1 and TRBJ1-5, reads SAVISQKPSRDICQRGTSLTIQCQVDSQVTMMFWYRQQPGQSLTLIATANQGSEATYESGFVIDKFPISRPNLTFSTLTVSNMSPEDSSIYLCSVAVEEDSNQPQHFGDGTRLSIL.

This clonotype was seen more than once but under ten times. It may be a read error: a sequence one base away is much more abundant. The rearrangement links TRBV28 to TRBJ2-1, with 8 bases matching TRBD1. The CDR3 runs 14 residues. CDR1 is MDHEN and CDR2 is SYDVKM in the germline V gene. The CDR3 DNA sequence: TGTGCCAGCAGTTTGACAGGGGTGGCCAATGAGCAGCTCTTC. It specifies CASSLTGVANEQLF.

The chain carries TRBV20-1 and TRBJ2-5; TRBD2 agrees at 7 bases. V trimming: 0 bases; J trimming: 4 bases; junction bases outside the gene matches: 11. Germline CDR1 and CDR2: DFQATT and SNEGSKA (reference sequence). The CDR3 loop spans 16 amino acids. Here the CDR3 DNA reads TGCAGTGCTAGAGATGGCCGGGAGGACCGCCGAGAGACCCAGTACTTC. Amino acids: CSARDGREDRRETQYF.

This clonotype was picked up many times. The chain employs TRBV28 and TRBJ2-7; D is undetermined. Germline lookup yields CDR1 MDHEN and CDR2 SYDVKM. CDR3 length: 12 residues. Trimming took 4 bases from V and 2 from J, leaving 6 bases between them. The CDR3 protein is CASSSRPYEQYF. The DNA for the CDR3 is TGTGCCAGCAGTTCCCGACCCTACGAGCAGTACTTC.

The CDR3 bases are TGCAGTGCTAGAGCCGGGACAGGGGGACTAGCGGGAGGGTGGACCTACAATGAGCAGTTCTTC. Protein sequence: CSARAGTGGLAGGWTYNEQFF. The chain recombines TRBV20-1 with TRBJ2-1; 16 nucleotides match TRBD2. Germline V gene sequence: CDR1 DFQATT, CDR2 SNEGSKA (reference sequence). CDR3 length: 21 residues. The V segment lost 1 base and the J segment 2 bases; nucleotides outside the gene matches: 14.

This clonotype was observed a handful of times. J is TRBJ2-7 and V is TRBV3-1, with D tentatively TRBD1 or TRBD2 (5 bases each). V lost 5 bases and J lost 7, with 15 bases in between. The CDR3 extends over 13 amino acids. Looked up from germline, CDR1 is LGHDT and CDR2 is YNNKEL (reference sequence). CDR3 bases: TGTGCCAGCAGCTTGGGACCGCCGGGGGAGCAGTACTTC. This translates into CASSLGPPGEQYF.

This clonotype was detected many times. This chain uses TRBV3-1 with TRBJ1-2, with a possible D match to TRBD1 (6 bases). The CDR3 spans 14 residues. Per germline, CDR1 LGHDT and CDR2 YNNKEL (reference sequence). The germline V and J ends were trimmed by 4 bases and 8 bases, with 17 bases remaining between them. For the CDR3, the DNA is TGTGCCAGCAGCCCGTCCGGGACACCCAAAGGCTACACCTTC. Translation gives CASSPSGTPKGYTF.

V gene TRBV11-1 combines with J gene TRBJ1-4, with D unclear. Germline CDR1 SGHAT, CDR2 FQDESV (reference sequence). The CDR3 is made up of 16 amino acids. The V end was cut by 5 bases, the J end by 0 bases, with 13 bases between. CDR3 bases: TGTGCCAGCAGCCGGACCGTTGGGGCAACTAATGAAAAACTGTTTTTT. It encodes CASSRTVGATNEKLFF.

The V call is TRBV28, the J call TRBJ2-1; 8 nucleotides align to TRBD2. The junction had 7 bases not matched to a gene; V was cut back by 3 bases and J by 15 bases. Germline V gene sequence: CDR1 MDHEN, CDR2 SYDVKM. The CDR3 totals 12 residues. The CDR3 reads CASSFQAGEGFF. The DNA for the CDR3 is TGTGCCAGCAGTTTTCAAGCGGGAGAGGGGTTCTTC.

This clonotype was recorded a few times. The chain carries TRBV18 and TRBJ2-1, with 14 bases that match TRBD2. CDR1 and CDR2 from the germline V gene are KGHSH and LQKENI. Trimming took 3 bases from V and 10 from J; bases not matched to a gene: 14. This CDR3 is 18 amino acids long. The CDR3 nucleotides read TGTGCCAGCTCACCCATCACCGGGACTAGCGGGAGTAGTAGCGAGCAGTTCTTC. Translation: CASSPITGTSGSSSEQFF.

The gene calls are TRBV25-1 and TRBJ2-3, with 9 positions matching TRBD2. The V and J ends lost 6 bases and 4 bases, in that order; junction bases with no gene match: 5. CDR1 is MGHDK, CDR2 SYGVNS, per germline. The CDR3 extends over 14 amino acids. This chain's CDR3 is CASRKREVADTQYF. The CDR3 region has the DNA TGTGCCAGCAGGAAGCGGGAGGTGGCAGATACGCAGTATTTT.

This clonotype was seen only a few times. The V call is TRBV30, the J call TRBJ2-3; 13 nucleotides line up with TRBD2. Germline trimming cut 7 bases from V and 3 bases from J; bases unmatched to any gene: 4. Germline CDR1 and CDR2: GTSNPN and SVGIG (reference sequence). The CDR3 spans 14 residues. DNA for the CDR3: TGTGCCTTCAGACTAGCGGGAGGTACAGATACGCAGTATTTT. As protein: CAFRLAGGTDTQYF.

Only a few counts were recorded for this clonotype. The chain uses TRBV6-1 and TRBJ2-1; 7 bases line up with TRBD1. CDR1 is MNHNS and CDR2 is SASEGT in the germline V gene. The CDR3 loop spans 15 amino acids. V lost 5 bases to trimming and J lost 5 bases; unmatched junction nucleotides: 9. CDR3 nucleotides: TGTGCCAGCAGTTTGACAGGGATTGGGAACAATGAGCAGTTCTTC. Translating gives CASSLTGIGNNEQFF.

This clonotype was counted a few times. A read error may account for a junction end that differs from germline. The genes are TRBV6-1 and TRBJ2-2, with TRBD2 identical over 13 bases. The CDR3 runs 16 residues. Germline values: CDR1 MNHNS, CDR2 SASEGT. DNA of the CDR3: TGTGCCAGCACCTCGGCGGGACTAGCGGGAACCGGGGAGCTGGTTTTT. It codes for CASTSAGLAGTGELVF.

This clonotype was counted between two and nine times. The rearrangement links TRBV12-3 or TRBV12-4 to TRBJ1-2; D is unclear. The CDR3 covers 17 residues. The V end was cut by 5 bases, the J end by 1 base, with 20 bases between. The CDR3 reads CASSPPTSLSFNYGYTF. CDR3 in DNA: TGTGCCAGCAGTCCCCCGACATCTCTCTCTTTTAACTATGGCTACACCTTC.

V and J are TRBV19 and TRBJ1-5; 8 bases align to TRBD1. V shed 7 bases, J shed 5 bases, and the junction held 13 bases outside the gene matches. The CDR3 has 16 amino acids. In germline, CDR1 is LNHDA, CDR2 SQIVND (reference sequence). CDR3 bases: TGTGCCAGTACCCCGGCGGAACAGGGGGACTATCAGCCCCAGCATTTT. Encoded protein: CASTPAEQGDYQPQHF. Supplemented by reference TRBV19 and TRBJ1-5, the full variable domain reads DGGITQSPKYLFRKEGQNVTLSCEQNLNHDAMYWYRQDPGQGLRLIYYSQIVNDFQKGDIAEGYSVSREKKESFPLTVTSAQKNPTAFYLCASTPAEQGDYQPQHFGDGTRLSIL.

This clonotype was seen many times. This chain's CDR3 is CASSSQQGMDQPQHF. DNA for the CDR3: TGCGCCAGCAGTTCCCAACAGGGGATGGATCAGCCCCAGCATTTT. The chain joins TRBV4-1 to TRBJ1-5; 7 bases map to TRBD1. Trimming cost V 6 bases and J 5 bases; bases outside gene matches: 10. There are 15 residues in the CDR3. Germline CDR1 and CDR2: MGHRA and YSYEKL.

This clonotype was observed many times. The chain combines TRBV12-3 or TRBV12-4 with TRBJ1-1, with 7 positions matching TRBD1. Germline trimming cut 3 bases from V and 11 bases from J; bases unmatched to any gene: 6. The CDR3 has 12 amino acids. CDR3 in DNA: TGTGCCAGCAGTTTGAATAGGGGGCATGCTTTCTTT. Residues: CASSLNRGHAFF.

This clonotype appeared a few times. V is TRBV7-9 and J is TRBJ1-3; D unclear. The CDR3 totals 14 residues. The germline V gene encodes CDR1 SEHNR and CDR2 FQNEAQ (reference sequence). The V end lost 5 bases, the J end lost 4 bases, and 12 bases lay between the germline ends. Here the CDR3 DNA reads TGTGCCAGCAGCCCCGGTTCCTACGGAAACACCATATATTTT. It translates to CASSPGSYGNTIYF.

The rearrangement joins TRBV28 to TRBJ1-1; D remains unclear. Between the trimmed V and J ends, which lost 2 bases and 4 bases, there was a span of 14 bases. This CDR3 has 15 amino acids. Germline CDR1 is MDHEN and CDR2 is SYDVKM. The CDR3: CASSLNTLGGTEAFF. The CDR3 coding sequence is TGTGCCAGCAGTTTAAACACCCTGGGCGGCACTGAAGCTTTCTTT.

As concerns this clonotype: A read error may be the cause here, since a much bigger clone is one base away. This chain links TRBV20-1 with TRBJ2-1, with D unresolved. CDR1 and CDR2 (germline): DFQATT, SNEGSKA (reference sequence). The CDR3 spans 12 residues. Deletions cut 5 bases from V and 10 bases from J, with 15 bases between. Written as DNA, the CDR3 is TGCAGTGCTCGGGCCCCGCGCGGCGAGCAGTTCTTC. Amino acid sequence: CSARAPRGEQFF.

This clonotype was seen ten or more times. The chain uses TRBV7-8 and TRBJ2-1; 8 bases are shared with TRBD1. V shed 1 base, J shed 6 bases, and the junction held 5 bases outside the gene matches. Germline V gives CDR1 SGHVS, CDR2 FQNEAQ. The CDR3 length is 15 residues. The CDR3 nucleotides are TGTGCCAGCAGCTTAGGATGCAGGGGGCCCAATGAGCAGTTCTTC. This sequence encodes CASSLGCRGPNEQFF.

There are a few counts of this clonotype. V usage is TRBV18 and J usage is TRBJ2-1; D is unresolved. The CDR3 extends over 12 amino acids. Germline values: CDR1 KGHSH, CDR2 LQKENI. The V end lost 3 bases, the J end lost 8 bases, and 8 bases lay between the germline ends. CDR3 region: CASSPTGDEQFF. The DNA for the CDR3 is TGTGCCAGCTCACCCACGGGTGATGAGCAGTTCTTC. The full variable domain, rest sourced from reference TRBV18 and TRBJ2-1, is NAGVMQNPRHLVRRRGQEARLRCSPMKGHSHVYWYRQLPEEGLKFMVYLQKENIIDESGMPKERFSAEFPKEGPSILRIQQVVRGDSAAYFCASSPTGDEQFFGPGTRLTVL.

The chain employs TRBV13 and TRBJ1-5; 8 bases fit TRBD1. There are 13 residues in the CDR3. Germline CDR1 is PRHDT and CDR2 is FYEKMQ (reference sequence). J was trimmed by 9 bases and V by 4 bases; bases with no gene match: 5. The CDR3 loop is CASSWDRLRPQHF. The CDR3 coding sequence is TGTGCCAGCAGCTGGGACAGGTTAAGGCCCCAGCATTTT.

This chain connects TRBV5-5 to TRBJ1-5, with D perhaps matching TRBD1 (5 bases). The V end was cut by 4 bases, the J end by 4 bases, with 18 bases between. The length of the CDR3 is 16 residues. Germline lookup yields CDR1 SGHKS and CDR2 YYEKEE (reference sequence). CDR3 loop: CASSPGGRYGNQPQHF. The DNA for the CDR3 is TGTGCCAGCAGCCCTGGGGGGAGGTATGGAAATCAGCCCCAGCATTTT.